The rows below give T cell receptor beta chains drawn from one sample of a study of T cell responses to AZD1222 COVID-19 vaccine. Clones were sequenced by immunoSEQ multiplex PCR, and TCRdb holds only the in-frame ones, with some missing. The repertoire consists of about 140,000 clones, with about 92% occurring once and the leading ten covering around 3.5%. The source was peripheral blood, collected 28 days after the second AZD1222 dose. The receptors shown here come from an adult who received the AZD1222 COVID-19 vaccine. CDR3s include the opening cysteine and the closing phenylalanine or tryptophan. D genes are given only for firm matches. Clone sizes are given selectively: once, few, many, or a class where the clone is expanded.

j_call clone_size d_call v_call cdr3_nt cdr3_aa
TRBJ1-6 few TRBD1 TRBV7-2 TGTGCCAGCAGCTTAGAAAGACAGGGGGGTAATTCACCCCTCCACTTT CASSLERQGGNSPLHF
TRBJ2-3 - TRBD1 TRBV6-4 TGTGCCAGCAGGATGGACCGGGACAGCCTCACAGATACGCAGTATTTT CASRMDRDSLTDTQYF
TRBJ1-5 - - TRBV19 TGTGCCAGTACCCCCCAGCCGGGGAACGGCAATCAGCCCCAGCATTTT CASTPQPGNGNQPQHF
TRBJ1-1 once TRBD1 TRBV27 TGTGCCAGCAGTGCTAGATCCCCTCGGACAGGTTTGAACACTGAAGCTTTCTTT CASSARSPRTGLNTEAFF
TRBJ1-4 - - TRBV28 TGTGCCAGCAGTTCCAATTCAGAAAAACTGTTTTTT CASSSNSEKLFF
TRBJ1-4 once - TRBV19 TGTGCCAGCCGAACCAAAGCAACTAATGAAAAACTGTTTTTT CASRTKATNEKLFF
TRBJ2-1 once TRBD2 TRBV27 TGTGCCAGCAGTTTAAGGTCTAGCGGCCCCAATGAGCAGTTCTTC CASSLRSSGPNEQFF
TRBJ2-5 - TRBD2 TRBV11-2 TGTGCCAGCAGCTTAGGGGGACTAGCGAACCAGTACTTC CASSLGGLANQYF
TRBJ2-2 - TRBD1 TRBV28 TGTGCCAGCAGTATAGGGACAGTAAACACCGGGGAGCTGTTTTTT CASSIGTVNTGELFF
TRBJ1-1 - - TRBV6-5 TGTGCCAGCAGTTACCGGGGGAGAGCTTTCTTT CASSYRGRAFF
TRBJ2-5 - - TRBV12-5 TGTGCTAGTGGCCCTGACACCCAAGAGACCCAGTACTTC CASGPDTQETQYF
TRBJ2-7 - TRBD2 TRBV7-6 TGTGCCAGCAGCCAGAGACTAGCGGGAGCCTACGAGCAGTACTTC CASSQRLAGAYEQYF
TRBJ2-7 - TRBD2 TRBV6-5 TGTGCCAGCAGACCCAGCGGGAGTCCCCTTTACGAGCAGTACTTC CASRPSGSPLYEQYF
TRBJ1-2 - - TRBV18 TGTGCCAGCTCACTAGGTACCGCCTACTATGGCTACACCTTC CASSLGTAYYGYTF
TRBJ1-1 - - TRBV6-1 TGTGCCAGCAGTGACGTGGTGGGACGCCTATTT CASSDVVGRLF
TRBJ2-7 once - TRBV7-2 TGTGCCAGCAGCTTAGAACCGCCCCCGTTCTACGAGCAGTACTTC CASSLEPPPFYEQYF
TRBJ2-2 - - TRBV10-1 TGCGCCAGCAGTGAGTGGGCAGAGTCCACCGGGGAGCTGTTTTTT CASSEWAESTGELFF
TRBJ1-4 - - TRBV7-9 TGTGCCAGCAGCTCCAGCGGCGAGGGGGGAAGCGAAAAACTGTTTTTT CASSSSGEGGSEKLFF
TRBJ1-1 - TRBD1 TRBV28 TGTGCCAGCAGTCCTTGGACAGGGGGGAACACTGAAGCTTTCTTT CASSPWTGGNTEAFF
TRBJ1-1 - TRBD1 TRBV19 TGTGCCAGTAGTATAAACACCGGGACAGCCAACACTGAAGCTTTCTTT CASSINTGTANTEAFF
TRBJ2-1 - TRBD2 TRBV28 TGTGCCAGCAGTCCTCCCGAGCGGGAGGGGCCCTACAATGAGCAGTTCTTC CASSPPEREGPYNEQFF
TRBJ1-2 - TRBD1 TRBV3-1/TRBV3-2 TGTGCCAGCAGCCCCCCCCTGACAGGGGACTATGGCTACACCTTC CASSPPLTGDYGYTF
TRBJ2-3 - - TRBV5-1 TGCGCCAGCAGCCGGGGACCCACAGATACGCAGTATTTT CASSRGPTDTQYF
TRBJ1-6 - TRBD1 TRBV7-2 TGTGCCAGCAGCTCCCCGGGACAGGGATATAATTCACCCCTCCACTTT CASSSPGQGYNSPLHF
TRBJ1-6 - TRBD1 TRBV19 TGTGCCAGTAGTGAGCGACAGGGTAATAATTCACCCCTCCACTTT CASSERQGNNSPLHF
TRBJ1-6 - - TRBV9 TGTGCCAGCAGCATGGGACGGGGGGATTCACCCCTCCACTTT CASSMGRGDSPLHF
TRBJ1-5 - - TRBV15 TGTGCCACCAGCAGGGCTCACGGGGCTACTAATCAGCCCCAGCATTTT CATSRAHGATNQPQHF